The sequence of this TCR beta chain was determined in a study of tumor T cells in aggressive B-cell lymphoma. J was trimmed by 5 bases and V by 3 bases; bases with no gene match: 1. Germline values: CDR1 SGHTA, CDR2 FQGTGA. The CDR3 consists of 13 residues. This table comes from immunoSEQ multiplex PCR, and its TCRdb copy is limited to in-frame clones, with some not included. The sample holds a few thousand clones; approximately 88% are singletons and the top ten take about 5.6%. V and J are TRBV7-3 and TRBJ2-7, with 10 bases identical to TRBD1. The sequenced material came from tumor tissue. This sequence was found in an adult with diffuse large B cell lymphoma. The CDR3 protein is CASSLDRGDEQYF. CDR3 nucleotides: TGTGCCAGCAGCTTGGACAGGGGGGACGAGCAGTACTTC. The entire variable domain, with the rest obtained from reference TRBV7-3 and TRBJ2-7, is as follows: GAGVSQTPSNKVTEKGKYVELRCDPISGHTALYWYRQSLGQGPEFLIYFQGTGAADDSGLPNDRFFAVRPEGSVSTLKIQRTERGDSAVYLCASSLDRGDEQYFGPGTRLTVT.